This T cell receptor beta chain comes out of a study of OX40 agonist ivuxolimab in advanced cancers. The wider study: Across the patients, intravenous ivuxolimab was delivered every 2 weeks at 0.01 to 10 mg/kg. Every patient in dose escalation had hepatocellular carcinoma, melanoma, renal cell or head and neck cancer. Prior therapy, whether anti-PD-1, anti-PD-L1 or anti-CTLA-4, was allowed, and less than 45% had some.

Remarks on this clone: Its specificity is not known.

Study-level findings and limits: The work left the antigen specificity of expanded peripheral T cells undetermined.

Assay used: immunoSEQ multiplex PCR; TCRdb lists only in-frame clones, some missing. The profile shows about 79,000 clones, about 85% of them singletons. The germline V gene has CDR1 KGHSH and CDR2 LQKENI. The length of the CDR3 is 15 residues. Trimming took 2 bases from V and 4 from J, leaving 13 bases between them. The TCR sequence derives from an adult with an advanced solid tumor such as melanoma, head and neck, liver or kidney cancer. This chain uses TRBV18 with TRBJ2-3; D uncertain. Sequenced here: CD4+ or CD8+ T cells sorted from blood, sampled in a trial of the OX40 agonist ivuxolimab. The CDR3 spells CASSPEPTRADTQYF. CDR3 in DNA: TGTGCCAGCTCACCAGAACCGACCAGAGCAGATACGCAGTATTTT. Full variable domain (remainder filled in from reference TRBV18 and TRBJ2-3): NAGVMQNPRHLVRRRGQEARLRCSPMKGHSHVYWYRQLPEEGLKFMVYLQKENIIDESGMPKERFSAEFPKEGPSILRIQQVVRGDSAAYFCASSPEPTRADTQYFGPGTRLTVL.